The 21 T cell receptor beta chains reported below all come from one sample, sequenced in a study of blood T cell repertoires in COVID-19. Sequencing was performed with immunoSEQ multiplex PCR; in TCRdb, only in-frame clones are kept and a portion is missing. The sample comprises about 520,000 clones, 70% to 90% of which are singletons, and approximately 2.9% rests with the top ten. The sample taken for sequencing was peripheral blood. The receptors here all came from a human donor in a cohort sampled during active COVID-19.

This clone was seen a few times. The chain recombines TRBV27 with TRBJ2-2; no definite D call. V was clipped by 6 bases and J by 8 bases, with 13 bases between them. The CDR3 covers 13 residues. Per germline, CDR1 MNHEY and CDR2 SMNVEV (reference sequence). The CDR3 DNA is TGTGCCAGCAGCCCCAGGCCGTGGGGGGAGCTGTTTTTT. It is translated as CASSPRPWGELFF.

The chain recombines TRBV28 with TRBJ1-5; a weak D match, TRBD1 (6 bases). Germline V gives CDR1 MDHEN, CDR2 SYDVKM. Trimming shortened V by 10 bases and J by 0 bases, and 13 bases separated the two germline ends. This CDR3 has 14 amino acids. CDR3 region: CATVRDISNQPQHF. The CDR3 bases are TGTGCCACCGTGAGGGACATTAGCAATCAGCCCCAGCATTTT.

V gene TRBV18 combines with J gene TRBJ1-1, with TRBD1 identical over 7 bases. J lost 5 bases, V lost 3 bases, and 6 bases had no gene match. Germline V lookup: CDR1 KGHSH, CDR2 LQKENI. The CDR3 extends over 14 amino acids. CDR3 in amino acids: CASSPGTESTEAFF. CDR3 sequence (DNA): TGTGCCAGCTCACCGGGGACAGAGAGTACTGAAGCTTTCTTT.

This clone was detected only once. The rearrangement uses TRBV30 and TRBJ1-6, with TRBD1 matching 9 bases. Unmatched junction bases numbered 7, after V lost 8 bases and J lost 8 bases. The CDR3 covers 13 residues. Germline values: CDR1 GTSNPN, CDR2 SVGIG (reference sequence). The CDR3 nucleotides read TGTGCCAGAAACAGGGGGCCCGATTCACCCCTCCACTTT. Protein sequence: CARNRGPDSPLHF.

This chain connects TRBV6-6 to TRBJ2-7; D is undetermined. Deletions cut 0 bases from V and 1 base from J, with 10 bases between. From germline, CDR1 is MNHNY and CDR2 SVGAGI (reference sequence). The CDR3 loop spans 15 amino acids. The CDR3 sequence is CASSYSLQKSYEQYF. Written as DNA, the CDR3 is TGTGCCAGCAGTTACTCCCTACAGAAGTCCTACGAGCAGTACTTC.

J is TRBJ2-1 and V is TRBV6-5; D is uncertain. Per germline, CDR1 MNHEY and CDR2 SVGAGI. The CDR3 is 12 amino acids. Trimming took 3 bases from V and 7 from J, leaving 7 bases between them. In nucleotides, the CDR3 is TGTGCCAGCAGTTATCCCGTTAATGAGCAGTTCTTC. Translating it yields CASSYPVNEQFF.

Notes on this clone: One end of the junction is discordant with germline, which a read error may explain. The V call is TRBV30, the J call TRBJ1-2, with 8 bases fitting TRBD1. CDR3 length equals 14 residues. The germline CDR1 and CDR2 sequences are GTSNPN and SVGIG (reference sequence). The CDR3 is CAWSVQFGQGVDGF. The CDR3 DNA reads as TGTGCCTGGAGTGTTCAGTTCGGACAGGGAGTTGACGGCTTC.

V is TRBV6-6 and J is TRBJ2-3; D is uncertain. CDR3 length: 14 residues. V dropped 2 bases and J dropped 3 bases, with 9 bases sitting between them. Germline CDR1 and CDR2: MNHNY and SVGAGI (reference sequence). CDR3 sequence (DNA): TGTGCCAGCAGTTACGGCCTAGTGACAGATACGCAGTATTTT. Amino acids: CASSYGLVTDTQYF.

The J gene is TRBJ2-7, the V gene TRBV19; TRBD1 agrees at 7 bases. Per the germline V gene, CDR1 is LNHDA and CDR2 is SQIVND (reference sequence). V lost 8 bases to trimming and J lost 3 bases; unmatched junction nucleotides: 13. The CDR3 is 15 residues long. The chain's CDR3 is CASGSRGQPIYEQYF. The CDR3 DNA follows: TGTGCCAGTGGGTCTCGGGGACAGCCCATCTACGAGCAGTACTTC.

The chain recombines TRBV11-2 with TRBJ2-5; D is uncertain. Germline CDR1 SGHAT, CDR2 FQNNGV. The CDR3 is made up of 11 amino acids. Trimming pared 4 bases from V and 2 bases from J, leaving 2 bases between. The CDR3 sequence is CASSSQETQYF. The CDR3 DNA reads TGTGCCAGCAGCTCTCAAGAGACCCAGTACTTC.

The J gene is TRBJ2-1, the V gene TRBV24-1, with D tentatively TRBD2 (6 bases). V was cut by 7 bases and J by 7 bases, with 16 bases left in between. Germline assignment: CDR1 KGHDR and CDR2 SFDVKD. The CDR3 length is 14 residues. DNA of the CDR3: TGTGCCACCAGGGGGACCGGGGGATCTAATGAGCAGTTCTTC. Its protein is CATRGTGGSNEQFF.

The chain carries TRBV7-2 and TRBJ2-2; TRBD1 matches 8 bases. Germline V gene lookup returns CDR1 SGHTA and CDR2 FQGNSA. The CDR3 is 17 amino acids. Trimming removed 5 bases from V and 0 bases from J; junction bases left unmatched: 8. CDR3 bases: TGTGCCAGCAGCCCCCAGGTGACAGGGGCGAACACCGGGGAGCTGTTTTTT. Its protein product is CASSPQVTGANTGELFF.

This clone was observed a handful of times. This chain links TRBV5-8 with TRBJ2-2; a weak D match, TRBD2 (5 bases). Trimming pared 6 bases from V and 5 bases from J, leaving 11 bases between. Germline V CDR1 and CDR2: SGHTS, YDEGEE. This CDR3 is 13 amino acids long. The chain's CDR3 is CASKRGVTGELFF. As DNA, the CDR3 is TGTGCCAGCAAACGGGGAGTTACCGGGGAGCTGTTTTTT.

The rearrangement uses TRBV7-8 and TRBJ2-7, with a tentative D call TRBD1 (5 bases). V lost 0 bases and J 3 bases, leaving 9 bases between the germline ends. Germline CDR1 is SGHVS and CDR2 is FQNEAQ. The CDR3 spans 14 residues. The CDR3 DNA reads TGTGCCAGCAGCTTAGCCCCACAGGACTACGAGCAGTACTTC. Its translation: CASSLAPQDYEQYF.

This chain joins TRBV12-5 and TRBJ2-7; the D is unclear. CDR3 length equals 12 residues. Germline values: CDR1 LGHNT, CDR2 FRNRAP. Deletions cut 5 bases from V and 6 bases from J, with 11 bases between. The CDR3 nucleotides read TGTGCTAGTGGTACCGAGTTTGGCGAGCAGTACTTC. Its translation: CASGTEFGEQYF.

The V and J genes are TRBV4-1 and TRBJ1-5; 10 nucleotides align to TRBD1. Germline CDR1 and CDR2: MGHRA and YSYEKL. The V gene end was trimmed by 0 bases and the J gene end by 4 bases; junction bases not matched to a gene: 6. CDR3 length: 17 residues. The DNA for the CDR3 is TGCGCCAGCAGCCAAGATCGGACAGGGGGAGTTAATCAGCCCCAGCATTTT. This sequence encodes CASSQDRTGGVNQPQHF.

The chain links TRBV7-2 to TRBJ1-2; TRBD1 might be the D (6 bases). V dropped 5 bases and J dropped 2 bases, with 9 bases sitting between them. The CDR3 runs to 13 residues. CDR1 and CDR2 (germline): SGHTA, FQGNSA. The DNA for the CDR3 is TGTGCCAGCAGCCTCCAGGGGAACTATGGCTACACCTTC. Residues: CASSLQGNYGYTF. Filled out from reference TRBV7-2 and TRBJ1-2, the complete variable domain reads GAGVSQSPSNKVTEKGKDVELRCDPISGHTALYWYRQSLGQGLEFLIYFQGNSAPDKSGLPSDRFSAERTGGSVSTLTIQRTQQEDSAVYLCASSLQGNYGYTFGSGTRLTVV.

The chain joins TRBV9 to TRBJ1-5; D is uncertain. V was trimmed by 0 bases and J by 1 base, leaving 8 bases between them. This CDR3 region has 15 residues. Per the germline V gene, CDR1 is SGDLS and CDR2 is YYNGEE. The DNA of the CDR3 is TGTGCCAGCAGCGTAGGGCCGGGGAGCAATCAGCCCCAGCATTTT. It yields the protein CASSVGPGSNQPQHF.

The chain is built from TRBV15 and TRBJ2-7; 8 nucleotides match TRBD1. The CDR3 extends over 17 amino acids. The V and J ends lost 2 bases and 6 bases, in that order; junction bases with no gene match: 15. CDR1 and CDR2 from the germline V gene are LNHNV and YYDKDF (reference sequence). CDR3 bases: TGTGCCACCAGCAGAACCAGAACAGGGGGTCCCCGTGGCGAGCAGTACTTC. Translated, it gives CATSRTRTGGPRGEQYF.

The J gene is TRBJ1-2, the V gene TRBV6-5; 9 bases map to TRBD1. Germline CDR1 is MNHEY and CDR2 is SVGAGI. This CDR3 has 14 amino acids. J lost 8 bases, V lost 8 bases, and 12 bases had no gene match. The CDR3 spells CASQSWGQGMGYTF. Written as DNA, the CDR3 is TGTGCCAGCCAGAGCTGGGGACAGGGTATGGGCTACACCTTC.

The chain links TRBV6-5 to TRBJ2-1, with 8 bases that match TRBD1. The CDR3 loop spans 15 amino acids. Germline trimming cut 7 bases from V and 1 base from J; bases unmatched to any gene: 6. Looked up from germline, CDR1 is MNHEY and CDR2 is SVGAGI. The CDR3 nucleotides are TGTGCCAGCAAGACAGGGGTTGGGTCCTACAATGAGCAGTTCTTC. Translation gives CASKTGVGSYNEQFF.